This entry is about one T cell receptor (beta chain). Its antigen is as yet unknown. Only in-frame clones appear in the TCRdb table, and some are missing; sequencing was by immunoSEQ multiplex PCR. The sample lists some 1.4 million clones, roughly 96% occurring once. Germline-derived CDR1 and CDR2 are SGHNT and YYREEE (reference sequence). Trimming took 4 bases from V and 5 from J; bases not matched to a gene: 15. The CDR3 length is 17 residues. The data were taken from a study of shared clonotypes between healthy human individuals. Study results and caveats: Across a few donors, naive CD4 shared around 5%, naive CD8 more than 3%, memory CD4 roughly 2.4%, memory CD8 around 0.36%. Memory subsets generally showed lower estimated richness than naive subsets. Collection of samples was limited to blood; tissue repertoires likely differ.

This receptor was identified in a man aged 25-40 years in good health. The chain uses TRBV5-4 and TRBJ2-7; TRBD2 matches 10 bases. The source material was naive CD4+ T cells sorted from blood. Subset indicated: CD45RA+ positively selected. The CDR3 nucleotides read TGTGCCAGCAGCCGTCCAAAAAGCGGGAGGGCCACCCACGAGCAGTACTTC. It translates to CASSRPKSGRATHEQYF.